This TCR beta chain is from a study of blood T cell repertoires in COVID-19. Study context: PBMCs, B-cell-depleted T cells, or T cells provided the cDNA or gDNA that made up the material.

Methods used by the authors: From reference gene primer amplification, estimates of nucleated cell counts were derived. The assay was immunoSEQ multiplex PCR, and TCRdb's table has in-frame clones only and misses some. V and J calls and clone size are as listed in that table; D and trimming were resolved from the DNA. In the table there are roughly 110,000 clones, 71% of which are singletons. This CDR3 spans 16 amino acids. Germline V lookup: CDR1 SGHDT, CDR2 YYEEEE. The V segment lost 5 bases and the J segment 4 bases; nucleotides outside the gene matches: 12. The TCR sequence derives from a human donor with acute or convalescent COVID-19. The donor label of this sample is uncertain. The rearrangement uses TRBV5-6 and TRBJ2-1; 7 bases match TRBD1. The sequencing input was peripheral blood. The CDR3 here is CASRFIDRANYNEQFF. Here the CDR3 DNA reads TGTGCCAGCAGATTTATCGACAGGGCGAATTACAATGAGCAGTTCTTC.